The 19 T cell receptor beta chains below were found in one sample sequenced in a study of T cells expressing NK-cell markers (dated by TCRdb to about 2020). Receptors were amplified or captured by 5' RACE. Instrument used: Illumina HiSeq 2000. TCRdb reprocessed the reads; each CDR3 protein sequence makes one entry, and DNA is unavailable. The sample table includes hundreds of thousands of distinct CDR3 sequences. Roughly 4.2% of the sample goes to the ten largest clones. Sequencing used blood T cells: a sorted CD56 or NKG2C T cell subset, CD4+ or CD8+ T cells, or bulk PBMC T cells (not recorded which). The receptors stem from a woman aged 18 to 75 in good health.

This sequence joins TRBV12-3 or TRBV12-4 and TRBJ2-5; the TCRdb D gene call, TRBD2, has no DNA to confirm it. The CDR3 consists of 13 residues. CDR3: CASSLGGGRTSYF.

The J gene is TRBJ1-4, the V gene TRBV28; there is no DNA to check the TCRdb D call of TRBD1. Germline V gives CDR1 MDHEN, CDR2 SYDVKM. This CDR3 has 13 amino acids. This CDR3 is CASSRDISEKLFF. Full variable domain (missing parts from reference TRBV28 and TRBJ1-4): DVKVTQSSRYLVKRTGEKVFLECVQDMDHENMFWYRQDPGLGLRLIYFSYDVKMKEKGDIPEGYSVSREKKERFSLILESASTNQTSMYLCASSRDISEKLFFGSGTQLSVL.

V and J are TRBV11-2 and TRBJ2-4; the D gene TCRdb calls, TRBD1, cannot be checked with no DNA. The CDR3 contains 15 residues. Germline V CDR1 and CDR2: SGHAT, FQNNGV. The CDR3 loop reads CASSHLGQGAYIQYF. Variable domain in full (rest from reference TRBV11-2 and TRBJ2-4): EAGVAQSPRYKIIEKRQSVAFWCNPISGHATLYWYQQILGQGPKLLIQFQNNGVVDDSQLPKDRFSAERLKGVDSTLKIQPAKLEDSAVYLCASSHLGQGAYIQYFGAGTRLSVL.

The gene calls are TRBV10-3 and TRBJ2-1. Germline CDR1 ENHRY, CDR2 SYGVKD. The CDR3 loop spans 15 amino acids. The chain's CDR3 is CAISVGVSTYNEQFF.

The chain uses TRBV29-1 and TRBJ2-3; as DNA is missing, the TRBD1 call by TCRdb cannot be tested. Germline V lookup: CDR1 SQVTM, CDR2 ANQGSEA. This CDR3 comprises 13 residues. CDR3 amino acids: CSSDRGGTDTQYF.

This rearrangement joins TRBV20-1 to TRBJ1-4; TCRdb's assignment of TRBD1 cannot be checked, as there is no DNA. The CDR3 runs to 13 residues. Germline values: CDR1 DFQATT, CDR2 SNEGSKA (reference sequence). The CDR3 spells CSAPGQSNEKLFF.

The chain uses TRBV3-1 and TRBJ2-1; the D call of TRBD2 rests on TCRdb alone, since no DNA is present to check it. This CDR3 region has 14 residues. Germline lookup yields CDR1 LGHDT and CDR2 YNNKEL (reference sequence). CDR3 amino acids: CASSRGGAYNEQFF.

This chain joins TRBV6-5 and TRBJ1-2. The CDR3 runs to 11 residues. The germline V gene has CDR1 MNHEY and CDR2 SVGAGI. Here the CDR3 reads CASSTTAGYTF.

The chain is built from TRBV18 and TRBJ1-5; checking the TCRdb D call of TRBD1 is not possible without DNA. The CDR3 covers 15 residues. CDR1 KGHSH and CDR2 LQKENI come from the germline V gene. The CDR3: CASSLGLGGNQPQHF.

V gene TRBV3-1 combines with J gene TRBJ2-7. Germline assignment: CDR1 LGHDT and CDR2 YNNKEL (reference sequence). CDR3 length equals 12 residues. The CDR3 loop reads CASSQDRTEQYF.

The rearrangement joins TRBV7-9 to TRBJ2-1. CDR3 length equals 15 residues. The germline V gene has CDR1 SEHNR and CDR2 FQNEAQ (reference sequence). CDR3 amino acids: CASSLAASFGDEQFF.

The chain recombines TRBV10-3 with TRBJ2-5; the TCRdb call, TRBD1, lacks DNA for checking. Germline V gene data show CDR1 as ENHRY and CDR2 as SYGVKD. This CDR3 is 15 amino acids long. The CDR3 is CAISLLGGRQETQYF.

The CDR3 is CASSLGFSNTGELFF. V usage is TRBV5-1 and J usage is TRBJ2-2. This CDR3 has 15 amino acids. Germline V gene data show CDR1 as SGHRS and CDR2 as YFSETQ.

The CDR3 sequence: CASSSRFSSPETQYF. This chain joins TRBV13 and TRBJ2-5; with no DNA, the TCRdb D assignment of TRBD1 cannot be verified. This CDR3 contains 15 residues. The V gene's germline CDR1 is PRHDT and CDR2 FYEKMQ (reference sequence).

This chain joins TRBV6-5 and TRBJ2-1; TCRdb's D call of TRBD1 is untestable without DNA. Germline V gene data show CDR1 as MNHEY and CDR2 as SVGAGI. The CDR3 is 14 amino acids. This chain's CDR3 is CASINRDPYNEQFF.

The rearrangement links TRBV11-2 to TRBJ2-1; TCRdb outputs TRBD2, but without DNA this stays unchecked. CDR3 length equals 17 residues. CDR1 is SGHAT and CDR2 is FQNNGV in the germline V gene. CDR3 sequence: CASSRQSVSGSWNEQFF.

The V gene is TRBV27, the J gene TRBJ2-1; TCRdb lists TRBD2, though no DNA is available to test this call. CDR3 length: 16 amino acids. The germline gives CDR1 MNHEY, CDR2 SMNVEV (reference sequence). Here the CDR3 reads CASSFHTSGGYNEQFF.

This sequence joins TRBV7-9 and TRBJ2-2. CDR3 length: 13 residues. Per the germline V gene, CDR1 is SEHNR and CDR2 is FQNEAQ (reference sequence). CDR3 loop: CASPSANTGELFF.

The CDR3 loop reads CASSFTGVYQETQYF. The genes are TRBV7-2 and TRBJ2-5; the TRBD1 assignment by TCRdb is unverifiable without DNA. This CDR3 spans 15 amino acids. Germline CDR1 SGHTA, CDR2 FQGNSA.